The present entry profiles one TCR beta chain with its context. This sample was included in a study of CD8 T cell repertoires and HIV-1 epitope variants. Study details: Enriched T cells were co-cultured with equal autologous T cell-negative cells.

Using immunoSEQ multiplex PCR, the repertoire was profiled, and TCRdb retains in-frame clones only, with some absent. The data contain 80,000 to 95,000 clones, 60% to 80% of them seen just once; the ten biggest clones take up 20% to 30%. The CDR3 is 16 amino acids. The junction had 8 bases not matched to a gene; V was cut back by 5 bases and J by 0 bases. This chain joins TRBV5-3 and TRBJ2-7; 10 nucleotides match TRBD2. TRBV5-3 is marked as an open reading frame, function uncertain. This TCR derives from a male donor with HIV. Specimen: uncultured baseline CD8+ T cells from peripheral blood mononuclear cells (PBMCs). For the CDR3, the DNA is TGTGCCAGAAGGGAAAATAGCGGGGGGCTCTCCTACGAGCAGTACTTC. Its protein product is CARRENSGGLSYEQYF.